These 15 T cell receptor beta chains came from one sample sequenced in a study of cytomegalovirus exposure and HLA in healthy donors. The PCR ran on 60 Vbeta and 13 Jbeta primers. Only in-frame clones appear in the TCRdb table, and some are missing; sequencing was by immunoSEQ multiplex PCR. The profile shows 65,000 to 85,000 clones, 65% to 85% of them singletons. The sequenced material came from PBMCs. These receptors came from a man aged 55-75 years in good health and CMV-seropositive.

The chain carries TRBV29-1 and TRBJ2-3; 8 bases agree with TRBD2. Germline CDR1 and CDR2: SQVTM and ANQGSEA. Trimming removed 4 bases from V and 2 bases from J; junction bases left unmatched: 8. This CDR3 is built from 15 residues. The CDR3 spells CSVGKKRGITDTQYF. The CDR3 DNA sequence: TGCAGCGTTGGAAAGAAGCGGGGGATCACAGATACGCAGTATTTT.

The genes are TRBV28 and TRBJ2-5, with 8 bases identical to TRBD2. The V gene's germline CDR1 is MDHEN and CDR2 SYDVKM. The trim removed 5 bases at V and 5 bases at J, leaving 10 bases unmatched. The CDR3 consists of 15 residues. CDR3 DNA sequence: TGTGCCAGCAGTAGCGGGAGCTGGCGGCGCGAGACCCAGTACTTC. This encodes CASSSGSWRRETQYF. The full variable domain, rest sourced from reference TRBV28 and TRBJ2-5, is DVKVTQSSRYLVKRTGEKVFLECVQDMDHENMFWYRQDPGLGLRLIYFSYDVKMKEKGDIPEGYSVSREKKERFSLILESASTNQTSMYLCASSSGSWRRETQYFGPGTRLLVL.

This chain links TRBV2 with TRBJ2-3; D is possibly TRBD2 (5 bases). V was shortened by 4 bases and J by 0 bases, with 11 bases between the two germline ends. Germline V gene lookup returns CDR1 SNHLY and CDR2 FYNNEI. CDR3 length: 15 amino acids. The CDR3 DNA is TGTGCCAGCAGTGCGGGCGGGTCTAGCACAGATACGCAGTATTTT. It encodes CASSAGGSSTDTQYF.

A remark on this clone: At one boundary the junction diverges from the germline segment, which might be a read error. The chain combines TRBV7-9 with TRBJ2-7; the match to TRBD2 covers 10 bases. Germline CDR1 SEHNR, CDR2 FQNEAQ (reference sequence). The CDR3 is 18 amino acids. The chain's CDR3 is CSSSLGGPSGSTKNEQYF. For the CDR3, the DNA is TGTTCCAGCAGCCTCGGGGGGCCTAGCGGGAGTACGAAAAACGAGCAGTACTTC. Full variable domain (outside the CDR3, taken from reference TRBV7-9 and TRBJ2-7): DTGVSQNPRHKITKRGQNVTFRCDPISEHNRLYWYRQTLGQGPEFLTYFQNEAQLEKSRLLSDRFSAERPKGSFSTLEIQRTEQGDSAMYLCSSSLGGPSGSTKNEQYFGPGTRLTVT.

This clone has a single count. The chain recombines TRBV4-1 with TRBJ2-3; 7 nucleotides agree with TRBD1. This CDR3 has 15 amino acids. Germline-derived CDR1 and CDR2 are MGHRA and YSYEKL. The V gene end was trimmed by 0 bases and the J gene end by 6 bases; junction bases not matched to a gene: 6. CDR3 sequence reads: CASSQEPGQMDTQYF. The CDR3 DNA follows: TGCGCCAGCAGCCAAGAACCGGGACAGATGGATACGCAGTATTTT.

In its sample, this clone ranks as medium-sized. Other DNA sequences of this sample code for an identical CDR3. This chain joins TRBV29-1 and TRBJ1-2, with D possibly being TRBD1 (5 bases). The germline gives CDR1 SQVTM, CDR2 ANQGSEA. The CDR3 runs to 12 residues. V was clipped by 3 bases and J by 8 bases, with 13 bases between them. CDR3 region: CSVDRAEWGYTF. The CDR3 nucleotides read TGCAGCGTTGACAGGGCCGAGTGGGGCTACACCTTC.

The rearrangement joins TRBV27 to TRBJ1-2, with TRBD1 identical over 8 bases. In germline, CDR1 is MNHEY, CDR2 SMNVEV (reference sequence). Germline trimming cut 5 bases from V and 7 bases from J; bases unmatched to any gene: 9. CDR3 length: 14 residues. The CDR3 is CASSLTGGLFGYTF. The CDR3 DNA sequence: TGTGCCAGCAGTCTCACAGGGGGACTCTTTGGCTACACCTTC.

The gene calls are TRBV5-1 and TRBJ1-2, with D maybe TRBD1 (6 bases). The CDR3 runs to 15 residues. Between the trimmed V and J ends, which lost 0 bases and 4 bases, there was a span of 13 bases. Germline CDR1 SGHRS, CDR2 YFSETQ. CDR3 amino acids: CASSLAFGTIYGYTF. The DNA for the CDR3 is TGCGCCAGCAGCTTGGCCTTTGGGACAATCTATGGCTACACCTTC.

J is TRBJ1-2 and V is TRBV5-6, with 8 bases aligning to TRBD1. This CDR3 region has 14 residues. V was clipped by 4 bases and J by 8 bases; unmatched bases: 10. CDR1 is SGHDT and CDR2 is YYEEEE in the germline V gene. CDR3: CASSLARQGTGYTF. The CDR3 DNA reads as TGTGCCAGCAGCCTAGCCAGACAGGGGACGGGCTACACCTTC.

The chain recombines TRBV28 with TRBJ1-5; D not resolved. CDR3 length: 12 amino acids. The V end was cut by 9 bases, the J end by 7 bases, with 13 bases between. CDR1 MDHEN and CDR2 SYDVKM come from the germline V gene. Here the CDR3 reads CASTLWSQPQHF. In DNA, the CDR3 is TGTGCCAGTACTCTTTGGAGCCAGCCCCAGCATTTT.

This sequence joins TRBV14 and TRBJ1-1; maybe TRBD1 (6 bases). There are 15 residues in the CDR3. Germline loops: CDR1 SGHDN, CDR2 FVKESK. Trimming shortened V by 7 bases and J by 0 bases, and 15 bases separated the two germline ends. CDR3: CASIPLGGLNTEAFF. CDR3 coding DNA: TGTGCCAGCATTCCATTGGGGGGGCTGAACACTGAAGCTTTCTTT.

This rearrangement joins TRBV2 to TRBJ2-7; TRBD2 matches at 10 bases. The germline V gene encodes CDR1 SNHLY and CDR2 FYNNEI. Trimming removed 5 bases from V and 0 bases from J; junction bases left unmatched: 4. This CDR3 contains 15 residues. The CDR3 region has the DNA TGTGCCAGCAGTCTAAGCGGGAGGGCCTCCTACGAGCAGTACTTC. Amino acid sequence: CASSLSGRASYEQYF.

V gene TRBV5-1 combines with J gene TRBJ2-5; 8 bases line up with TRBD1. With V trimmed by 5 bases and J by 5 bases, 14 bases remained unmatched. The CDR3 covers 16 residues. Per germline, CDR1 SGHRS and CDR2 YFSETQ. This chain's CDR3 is CASRAGASGGAETQYF. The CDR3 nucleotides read TGCGCCAGCAGGGCAGGGGCCTCAGGGGGCGCGGAGACCCAGTACTTC.

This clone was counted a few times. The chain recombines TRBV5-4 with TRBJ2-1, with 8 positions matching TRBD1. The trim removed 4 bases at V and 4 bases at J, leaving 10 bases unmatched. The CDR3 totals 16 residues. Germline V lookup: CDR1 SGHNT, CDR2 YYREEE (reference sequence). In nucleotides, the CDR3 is TGTGCCAGCAGCCGCGACAGGGGAGGATCGTACAATGAGCAGTTCTTC. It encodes CASSRDRGGSYNEQFF.

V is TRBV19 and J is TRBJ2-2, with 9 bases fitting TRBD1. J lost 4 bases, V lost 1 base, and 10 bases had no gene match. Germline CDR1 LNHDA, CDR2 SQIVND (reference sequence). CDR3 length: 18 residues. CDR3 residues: CASSIGLPGTGLTGELFF. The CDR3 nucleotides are TGTGCCAGTAGTATAGGGCTTCCCGGGACAGGGCTCACCGGGGAGCTGTTTTTT.